This T cell receptor beta chain was sequenced in a study of blood T cell repertoires in COVID-19. Background on the study: The United States, Italy and Spain were the sources of the acute and convalescent COVID-19 samples. In each case, the material was cDNA or gDNA derived from T cells, B-cell-depleted T cells, or PBMCs.

Germline lookup yields CDR1 WSHSY and CDR2 SAAADI. The V gene lost 4 bases and the J gene lost 8 bases, with 11 bases spanning the gap. The CDR3 runs to 12 residues. This table comes from immunoSEQ multiplex PCR, and its TCRdb copy is limited to in-frame clones, with some not included. The data hold some 210,000 clones, with 84% observed a single time. The origin of this receptor is a woman aged 45-59 years with active or convalescent COVID-19. The chain is built from TRBV10-2 and TRBJ2-5; TRBD1 is a possible D gene (6 bases). Sequenced: peripheral blood. The CDR3 DNA reads TGCGCCAGCAGTGGGGACACGAGAACCCAGTACTTC. Translation gives CASSGDTRTQYF.